Listed below are T cell receptor beta chains from one sample, sequenced in a study of CD8+ T cells in alopecia areata. Repertoires were generated with immunoSEQ multiplex PCR, while TCRdb's copy carries only in-frame clones and drops some. Of roughly 250,000 clones listed, about two thirds were seen once; the top ten hold 0.95% to 1.5%. This material consisted of CD4+ T cells sorted from blood, taken at week 0. The receptor source for this set is a human donor with alopecia areata. CDR3s include the opening cysteine and the closing phenylalanine or tryptophan. D genes are given only for firm matches. Clone size, where shown, is once, few, many, or a class for clones that have expanded.

len	d_gene	abundance	v_gene	j_gene	CDR3aa	CDR3nt
13	NA	NA	TRBV29-1	TRBJ1-6	CSVRQAVNSPLHF	TGCAGCGTGCGACAGGCGGTTAATTCACCCCTCCACTTT
11	NA	NA	TRBV6-5	TRBJ2-7	CASSYAYEQYF	TGTGCCAGCAGTTACGCCTACGAGCAGTACTTC
13	TRBD1	NA	TRBV30	TRBJ2-7	CAWVDRGRDEQYF	TGTGCCTGGGTGGACAGGGGAAGGGACGAGCAGTACTTC
12	NA	NA	TRBV30	TRBJ1-6	CAWSEDNSPLHF	TGTGCCTGGAGTGAGGACAATTCACCCCTCCACTTT
15	TRBD1	NA	TRBV25-1	TRBJ1-1	CASSSIRTGETEAFF	TGTGCCAGCAGTTCGATTCGGACAGGGGAAACTGAAGCTTTCTTT
14	NA	NA	TRBV30	TRBJ1-6	CAWSVQQRNSPLHF	TGTGCCTGGAGTGTACAACAGCGAAATTCACCCCTCCACTTT
14	NA	few	TRBV30	TRBJ2-6	CAWTRIDRANVLTF	TGTGCCTGGACCCGCATAGACAGGGCCAACGTCCTGACTTTC
14	NA	NA	TRBV5-1	TRBJ1-1	CASSLVPENTEAFF	TGCGCCAGCAGCTTGGTTCCGGAGAACACTGAAGCTTTCTTT
16	NA	NA	TRBV5-6	TRBJ2-6	CASSLLGSGGANVLTF	TGTGCCAGCAGCTTGCTGGGCAGCGGTGGGGCCAACGTCCTGACTTTC
17	NA	NA	TRBV29-1	TRBJ2-1	CSGNREFGWGSYNEQFF	TGCAGCGGGAACCGGGAGTTCGGATGGGGCTCCTACAATGAGCAGTTCTTC
13	NA	NA	TRBV30	TRBJ1-1	CAWSVGAGTEAFF	TGTGCCTGGAGTGTGGGGGCCGGCACTGAAGCTTTCTTT
14	NA	NA	TRBV29-1	TRBJ1-4	CSVKPGPGHEKLFF	TGCAGCGTAAAACCAGGGCCGGGGCATGAAAAACTGTTTTTT
13	NA	once	TRBV7-9	TRBJ2-5	CASGGGPRETQYF	TGTGCCAGCGGAGGGGGTCCAAGAGAGACCCAGTACTTC
11	NA	NA	TRBV30	TRBJ2-6	CAWRWVGVLTF	TGTGCCTGGAGGTGGGTCGGCGTCCTGACTTTC
11	NA	NA	TRBV10-3	TRBJ2-7	CAISEGNEQYF	TGTGCCATCAGTGAAGGGAACGAGCAGTACTTC
12	NA	NA	TRBV5-6	TRBJ2-3	CASSISTDTQYF	TGTGCCAGCAGCATTAGCACAGATACGCAGTATTTT
13	NA	NA	TRBV29-1	TRBJ1-2	CSVVVESLYGYTF	TGCAGCGTTGTGGTGGAGTCTCTATATGGCTACACCTTC
14	NA	once	TRBV6-5	TRBJ2-3	CASSLQAAADTQYF	TGTGCCAGCAGTCTACAGGCTGCGGCAGATACGCAGTATTTT
14	TRBD1	few	TRBV6-1	TRBJ1-5	CASSGDRGNQPQHF	TGTGCCAGCAGTGGAGACAGGGGCAATCAGCCCCAGCATTTT
14	NA	NA	TRBV9	TRBJ2-3	CASSVAHSTDTQYF	TGTGCCAGCAGCGTAGCGCACTCCACAGATACGCAGTATTTT
10	NA	NA	TRBV20-1	TRBJ1-5	CSALGEPQHF	TGCAGTGCTCTCGGGGAGCCCCAGCATTTT
16	NA	NA	TRBV4-1	TRBJ1-5	CASSQDWGYSNQPQHF	TGCGCCAGCAGCCAAGATTGGGGGTATAGCAATCAGCCCCAGCATTTT
18	NA	NA	TRBV11-1	TRBJ2-2	CASSLNSWGGSNTGELFF	TGTGCCAGCAGCTTAAACTCTTGGGGCGGATCGAACACCGGGGAGCTGTTTTTT
14	TRBD1	once	TRBV6-5	TRBJ1-1	CASRSGQGDTEAFF	TGTGCCAGCAGATCAGGACAGGGAGACACTGAAGCTTTCTTT
13	NA	few	TRBV29-1	TRBJ2-1	CSQWRGRHNEQFF	TGCAGCCAGTGGCGAGGGCGCCACAATGAGCAGTTCTTC
16	TRBD2	NA	TRBV7-9	TRBJ2-3	CASSAGTSGAADTQYF	TGTGCCAGCAGCGCCGGGACTAGCGGGGCCGCAGATACGCAGTATTTT
14	TRBD1	NA	TRBV29-1	TRBJ2-7	CSGGQGAGGVEQYF	TGCAGCGGTGGACAGGGGGCTGGAGGGGTCGAGCAGTACTTC
14	TRBD1	once	TRBV5-6	TRBJ1-2	CASSPRGQGYGYTF	TGTGCCAGCAGCCCCCGGGGACAGGGGTATGGCTACACCTTC
12	NA	NA	TRBV11-2	TRBJ1-1	CASRTQNTEAFF	TGTGCCAGCAGAACCCAGAACACTGAAGCTTTCTTT
16	TRBD1	NA	TRBV5-1	TRBJ2-2	CASSLRGGSSTGELFF	TGCGCCAGCAGCTTGAGAGGGGGCTCGAGCACCGGGGAGCTGTTTTTT
14	NA	NA	TRBV5-1	TRBJ2-2	CASSSHRQTGELFF	TGCGCCAGCAGCTCTCACAGGCAAACCGGGGAGCTGTTTTTT
13	TRBD1	NA	TRBV2	TRBJ2-3	CASETGTTDTQYF	TGTGCCAGCGAGACAGGGACCACAGATACGCAGTATTTT
14	TRBD1	NA	TRBV27	TRBJ1-1	CASSPRGQGTEAFF	TGTGCCAGCTCCCCCCGGGGACAGGGGACTGAAGCTTTCTTT
14	TRBD1	NA	TRBV27	TRBJ2-2	CASLGQGATGELFF	TGTGCCAGCCTAGGGCAGGGGGCAACCGGGGAGCTGTTTTTT
13	NA	NA	TRBV6-5	TRBJ1-2	CASSLTRDGGYTF	TGTGCCAGCAGCCTAACCAGGGATGGAGGCTACACCTTC
12	NA	NA	TRBV27	TRBJ1-6	CASRGDNSPLHF	TGTGCCAGCAGGGGGGATAATTCACCCCTCCACTTT
12	NA	NA	TRBV5-4	TRBJ1-2	CASSPESKGYTF	TGTGCCAGCAGCCCGGAATCGAAAGGCTACACCTTC
13	NA	NA	TRBV6-6	TRBJ2-2	CASSPGAGGELFF	TGTGCCAGCAGCCCAGGGGCTGGCGGGGAGCTGTTTTTT
14	NA	few	TRBV7-9	TRBJ2-7	CASSAQGSSYEQYF	TGTGCCAGCAGCGCTCAGGGGAGCTCCTACGAGCAGTACTTC
16	NA	NA	TRBV9	TRBJ2-1	CASSVGNRDHNNEQFF	TGTGCCAGCAGCGTAGGAAACAGGGATCACAACAATGAGCAGTTCTTC
13	NA	NA	TRBV19	TRBJ1-1	CASSIRQDAEAFF	TGTGCCAGTAGTATAAGGCAGGACGCTGAAGCTTTCTTT
13	NA	NA	TRBV2	TRBJ1-2	CASRPRDGDGYTF	TGTGCCAGCAGGCCGCGGGACGGAGATGGCTACACCTTC
13	NA	NA	TRBV10-3	TRBJ2-3	CAIAGGGTDTQYF	TGTGCCATCGCGGGCGGGGGCACAGATACGCAGTATTTT
15	TRBD1	NA	TRBV5-1	TRBJ2-2	CASSPGTAYTGELFF	TGCGCCAGCAGCCCCGGGACAGCCTACACCGGGGAGCTGTTTTTT
11	NA	NA	TRBV19	TRBJ2-5	CASSIEKTQYF	TGTGCCAGTAGTATAGAGAAGACCCAGTACTTC
15	TRBD1	NA	TRBV25-1	TRBJ1-6	CASTGDRGKDSPLHF	TGTGCCAGCACCGGGGACAGAGGCAAGGATTCACCCCTCCACTTT
14	NA	NA	TRBV11-1	TRBJ1-2	CASRPQQGGYGYTF	TGTGCCAGCAGACCTCAACAGGGCGGCTATGGCTACACCTTC
14	NA	NA	TRBV14	TRBJ1-2	CASSQGGAGYGYTF	TGTGCCAGCAGCCAAGGGGGCGCGGGCTATGGCTACACCTTC
13	NA	NA	TRBV29-1	TRBJ2-3	CSVLHRGTDTRYF	TGCAGCGTCTTACACCGGGGCACAGATACGCGCTATTTT
14	NA	NA	TRBV5-1	TRBJ2-5	CASSLALQQETQYF	TGCGCCAGCAGCTTGGCATTACAGCAAGAGACCCAGTACTTC
12	NA	NA	TRBV6-5	TRBJ2-7	CASSWGVGEQYF	TGTGCCAGCAGTTGGGGAGTCGGCGAGCAGTACTTC
12	NA	once	TRBV7-9	TRBJ2-1	CASRVSYNEQFF	TGTGCCAGCAGGGTCTCCTACAATGAGCAGTTCTTC
16	NA	NA	TRBV13	TRBJ2-3	CASSPRDSYSTDTQYF	TGTGCCAGCAGCCCTAGGGACTCCTATTCCACAGATACGCAGTATTTT
14	NA	NA	TRBV13	TRBJ2-7	CASSTGGIVYEQYF	TGTGCCAGCAGTACCGGGGGAATTGTCTACGAGCAGTACTTC
16	TRBD2	NA	TRBV14	TRBJ2-7	CASSLLPASGAYEQYF	TGTGCCAGCAGCCTTTTACCGGCTAGCGGGGCTTACGAGCAGTACTTC
18	TRBD2	few	TRBV27	TRBJ2-2	CASSFRGLAGANTGELFF	TGTGCCAGCAGTTTCCGGGGACTAGCGGGGGCGAATACCGGGGAGCTGTTTTTT
14	NA	NA	TRBV14	TRBJ2-7	CASAPIGDPDEQYF	TGTGCCAGCGCCCCAATCGGGGACCCGGACGAGCAGTACTTC